This T cell receptor beta chain stems from a study of CD8+ T cells in alopecia areata. Study information: Tofacitinib administration to treated patients was oral, at 5 to 10 mg twice daily. People stayed on tofacitinib for 6 to 18 months, then stopped the drug for 6 months.

Trimming stripped 2 bases from V and 1 base from J, with 10 bases between. The germline V gene encodes CDR1 MNHNS and CDR2 SASEGT. The CDR3 has 15 amino acids. Study findings and constraints: Researchers report lesional scalp, most notably alopecia totalis/universalis, outstripped normal scalp in clonality.

Lesional scalp punch biopsies and peripheral blood were collected from alopecia areata patients. RNA extraction was followed by reverse transcription into cDNA, which acted as the sequencing template. Repertoires were generated with immunoSEQ multiplex PCR, while TCRdb's copy carries only in-frame clones and drops some. Altogether 45,000 to 70,000 clones are present, around 96% being singletons, with the ten largest covering roughly 25%. Notes on this clone: The antigen is not known.

The receptor was derived from a human donor with alopecia areata. The V call is TRBV6-1, the J call TRBJ2-3; D uncertain. This specimen was CD8+ T cells sorted from blood, taken at week 0. The CDR3 sequence is CASSEFDTGTDTQYF. Here the CDR3 DNA reads TGTGCCAGCAGTGAATTTGATACTGGCACAGATACGCAGTATTTT.